This T cell receptor beta chain derives from a study of CD8 T cell repertoires and HIV-1 epitope variants. Study-wide context: Twenty-five autologous and known Gag and Nef epitope variant peptides each stimulated T cells separately. Equal numbers of autologous T cell-negative cells presented antigen to enriched T cells.

Findings and limits, study-wide: Of roughly ten antigen-specific beta clonotypes, about 6 appeared to cross-react with escape variants. Beta chains alone show antigen proliferation, not cytokine profile or function.

As regards this clone: The antigen is not known.

Only in-frame clones appear in the TCRdb table, and some are missing; sequencing was by immunoSEQ multiplex PCR. Seen here are about 4,700 clones, roughly three fifths observed once, and the top ten hold about 42%. The sequenced sample consisted of cultured CD8+ T cells derived from PBMCs. The receptor's source is a male donor with HIV.

The CDR3 here is CASSPRGDTQYF. DNA of the CDR3: TGTGCCAGCAGCCCTAGAGGGGATACGCAGTATTTT. The rearrangement uses TRBV7-4 and TRBJ2-3; tentatively, D is TRBD2 (5 bases). The length of the CDR3 is 12 residues. The germline V gene has CDR1 SGHVT and CDR2 SQSDAQ. V lost 5 bases and J 6 bases, leaving 9 bases between the germline ends. Filled out from reference TRBV7-4 and TRBJ2-3, the complete variable domain reads GAGVSQSPRYKVAKRGRDVALRCDSISGHVTLYWYRQTLGQGSEVLTYSQSDAQRDKSGRPSGRFSAERPERSVSTLKIQRTEQGDSAVYLCASSPRGDTQYFGPGTRLTVL.